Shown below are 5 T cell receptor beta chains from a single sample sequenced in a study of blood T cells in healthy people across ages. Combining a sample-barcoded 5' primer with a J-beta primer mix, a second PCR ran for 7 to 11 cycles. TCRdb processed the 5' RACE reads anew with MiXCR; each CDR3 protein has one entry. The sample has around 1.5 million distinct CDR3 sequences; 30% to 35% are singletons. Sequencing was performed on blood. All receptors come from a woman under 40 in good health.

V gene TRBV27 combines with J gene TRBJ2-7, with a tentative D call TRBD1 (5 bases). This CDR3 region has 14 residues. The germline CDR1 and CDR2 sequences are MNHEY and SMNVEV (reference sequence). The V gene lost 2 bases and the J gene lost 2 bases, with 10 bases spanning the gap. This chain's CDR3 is CASSLKDSTYEQYF. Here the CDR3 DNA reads TGTGCCAGCAGTTTAAAAGACAGCACCTACGAGCAGTACTTC.

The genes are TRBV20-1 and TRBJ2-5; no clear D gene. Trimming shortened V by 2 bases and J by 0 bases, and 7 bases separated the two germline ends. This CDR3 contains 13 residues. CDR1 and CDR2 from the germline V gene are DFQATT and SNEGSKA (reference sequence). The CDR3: CSARKINQETQYF. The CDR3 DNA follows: TGCAGTGCTAGAAAGATAAACCAAGAGACCCAGTACTTC.

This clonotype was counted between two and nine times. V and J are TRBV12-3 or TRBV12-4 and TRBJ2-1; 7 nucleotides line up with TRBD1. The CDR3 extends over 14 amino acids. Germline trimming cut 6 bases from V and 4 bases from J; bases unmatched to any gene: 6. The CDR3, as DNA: TGTGCCAGCAGCCACCGGGACAGATACAATGAGCAGTTCTTC. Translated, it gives CASSHRDRYNEQFF.

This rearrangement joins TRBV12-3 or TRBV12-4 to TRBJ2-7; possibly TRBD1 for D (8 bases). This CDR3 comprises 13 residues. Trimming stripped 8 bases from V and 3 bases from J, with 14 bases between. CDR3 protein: CASASGTGYEQYF. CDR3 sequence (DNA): TGTGCCAGCGCCAGCGGGACAGGCTACGAGCAGTACTTC.

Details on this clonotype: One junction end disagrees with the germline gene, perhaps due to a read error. The CDR3 DNA reads TGTACCAGCAGCAGGGCTGATGAAAAACTGTTTTTT. This codes for CTSSRADEKLFF. The chain recombines TRBV7-8 with TRBJ1-4, with D possibly being TRBD1 (5 bases). This CDR3 region has 12 residues. From germline, CDR1 is SGHVS and CDR2 FQNEAQ.